This T cell receptor beta chain derives from a study of T-cell memory formation after mild COVID-19 (dated by TCRdb to the early 2020s). At the level of the whole study: TCR sequence clusters from the two donors were largely donor specific. In two donors, T-cell clones that expanded and contracted after mild COVID-19 were followed by sequencing TCRalpha and TCRbeta repertoires longitudinally. Two young, previously healthy adult volunteers, one female and one male, were included in the cohort. What the research found in general, with its limitations: Clones contracting from day 15 to 85 had balanced CD4/CD8 phenotypes, while a second wave expanding from day 15 to 37 was biased towards CD4+. Contracting CD4+ clones were located mainly in the CM and EM memory subsets, whereas CD8+ clones were found to be enriched in EMRA. The second-wave clones that peaked on day 37 were not confirmed to be SARS-CoV-2 specific. Only a couple of mild cases were covered in the study, and larger cohorts including severe cases with pre-infection samples were considered necessary. Some responding clones were detected in pre-infection memory, suggesting pre-existing cross-reactive memory T cells joined the SARS-CoV-2 response.

The germline V gene (reference sequence) supplies CDR1 MNHNY and CDR2 SVGAGI. The germline V and J ends show losses of 6 bases and 2 bases respectively, and no gene match explains 7 bases of the junction. Its CDR3 holds 14 amino acids, cysteine through valine. Just CDR3 DNA is preserved here, 42 bases in frame from base 1. The instrument was an Illumina NovaSeq 6000. TCRalpha and TCRbeta cDNA libraries were constructed by 5'RACE with constant-segment primers, with sample barcodes and unique molecular identifiers being introduced. Trizol reagent was used to extract RNA from every sample. Amplification of the libraries took two PCR steps, and the second step added a second sample barcode plus Illumina TruSeq adapters. Sequencing of libraries was performed on an Illumina NovaSeq with 2 x 150 bp paired-end reads. The study's own analysis went as follows. Reads were demultiplexed and collapsed into UMI-guided consensus sequences with migec v1.2.7. Using mixcr v2.1.11, UMI consensuses were aligned to TRA and TRB V and J templates and then assembled into clonotypes. Expanded or contracted clonotypes were those called significant by both edgeR and NoisET, with noise models trained on biological replicates. edgeR calls used a false discovery rate-adjusted p below 0.01 and a log2 fold-change threshold of 1. As an exploratory analysis of dynamics, PCA with hierarchical clustering was applied to max-normalized trajectories of the 1000 most abundant clonotypes. Separately sequenced CD4+ and CD8+ repertoires were used to assign the CD4 or CD8 phenotype of responding clones. The public reads were reprocessed in TCRdb via fastp at Q25 and MiXCR, keeping in-frame beta chains. Entries are consolidated by CDR3 protein sequence, retaining the most common genes and DNA. Here the V and J calls rest on TCRdb's processing, not on the authors' analysis. This sample has about 340,000 distinct CDR3 sequences in its table, and 15% to 20% of those were observed once. Approximately 20% of the sample rests with the top ten.

About this clonotype: Its antigen target is currently unknown. The sample holds no much larger clone one base away, and base qualities are not on file.

Ficoll-Paque density gradient centrifugation was used to isolate PBMCs. The TCR originated in a man in his late teens or twenties who had mild COVID-19 (a few samples of this study predate the infection). The sample titles of this study are shuffled in the database, so cell type and time point are left out; the donor was told from shared clones. The sequence joins TRBV6-6 to TRBJ2-7; the central 7 bases match TRBD1. The sample comprised PBMCs or a T cell subset sorted from them (not recorded which). The nucleotide sequence is TGTGCCAGCAGGAGAGAGGGGGCCACCTACGAGCAGTACGTC. This encodes CASRREGATYEQYV.